Sequencing of this T cell receptor (beta chain) was carried out in a study of T cell changes during pregnancy in multiple sclerosis. Libraries were prepared by immunoSEQ multiplex PCR; TCRdb keeps only in-frame clonotypes and omits some of them. The sample yields fewer than 25,000 clones, approximately 90% seen once. V gave up 0 bases and J gave up 2 bases, with 17 bases separating them. The germline V gene has CDR1 LGHNA and CDR2 YSLEER. The CDR3 covers 17 residues. The source is a female donor in good health, enrolled as a control in a pregnancy study. Material: CD8+ T cells from peripheral blood mononuclear cells, obtained in the third trimester of pregnancy. The chain joins TRBV4-3 to TRBJ2-7; perhaps TRBD1 as D (6 bases). The CDR3 sequence is CASSQDTASGVTYEQYF. The DNA for the CDR3 is TGCGCCAGCAGCCAAGATACGGCGTCAGGGGTTACCTACGAGCAGTACTTC.